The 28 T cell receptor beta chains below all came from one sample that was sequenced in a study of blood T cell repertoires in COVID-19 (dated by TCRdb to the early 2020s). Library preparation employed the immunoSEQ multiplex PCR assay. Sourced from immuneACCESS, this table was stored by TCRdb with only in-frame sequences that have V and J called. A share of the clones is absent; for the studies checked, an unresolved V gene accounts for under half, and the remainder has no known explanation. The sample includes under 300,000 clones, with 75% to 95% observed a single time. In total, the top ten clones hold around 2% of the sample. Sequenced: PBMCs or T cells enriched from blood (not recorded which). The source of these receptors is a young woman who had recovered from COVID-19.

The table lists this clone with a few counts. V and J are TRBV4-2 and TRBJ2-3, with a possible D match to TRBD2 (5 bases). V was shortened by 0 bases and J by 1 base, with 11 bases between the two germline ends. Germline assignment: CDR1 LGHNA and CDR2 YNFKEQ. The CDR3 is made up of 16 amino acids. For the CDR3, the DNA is TGTGCCAGCAGCCAAGAAAGAGGGAGTGGCACAGATACGCAGTATTTT. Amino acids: CASSQERGSGTDTQYF.

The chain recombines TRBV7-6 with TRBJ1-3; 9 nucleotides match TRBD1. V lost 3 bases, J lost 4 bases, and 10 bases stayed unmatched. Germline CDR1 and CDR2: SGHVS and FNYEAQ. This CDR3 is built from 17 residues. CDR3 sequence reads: CASSLGTGLYSGNTIYF. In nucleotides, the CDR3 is TGTGCCAGCAGCTTGGGGACAGGGTTGTACTCAGGAAACACCATATATTTT. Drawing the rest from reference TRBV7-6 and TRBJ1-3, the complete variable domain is GAGVSQSPRYKVTKRGQDVALRCDPISGHVSLYWYRQALGQGPEFLTYFNYEAQQDKSGLPNDRFSAERPEGSISTLTIQRTEQRDSAMYRCASSLGTGLYSGNTIYFGEGSWLTVV.

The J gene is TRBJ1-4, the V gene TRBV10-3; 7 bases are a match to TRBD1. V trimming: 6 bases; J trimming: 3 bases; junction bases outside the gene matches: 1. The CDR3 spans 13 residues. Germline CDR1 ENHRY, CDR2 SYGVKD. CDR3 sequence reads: CAIRGQSNEKLFF. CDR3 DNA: TGTGCCATCAGGGGACAGTCTAATGAAAAACTGTTTTTT.

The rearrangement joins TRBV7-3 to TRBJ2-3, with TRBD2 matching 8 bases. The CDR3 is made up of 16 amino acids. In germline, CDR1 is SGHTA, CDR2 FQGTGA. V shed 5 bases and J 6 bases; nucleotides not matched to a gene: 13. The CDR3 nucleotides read TGTGCCAGCAGCCCAACAACATTAGCGGGGTTGGATACGCAGTATTTT. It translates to CASSPTTLAGLDTQYF.

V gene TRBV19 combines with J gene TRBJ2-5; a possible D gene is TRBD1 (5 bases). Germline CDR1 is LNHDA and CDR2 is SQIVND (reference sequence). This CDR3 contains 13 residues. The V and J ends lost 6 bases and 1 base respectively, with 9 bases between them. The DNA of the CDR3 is TGTGCCAGTAGGAGTCAGGGCCAAGAGACCCAGTACTTC. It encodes CASRSQGQETQYF.

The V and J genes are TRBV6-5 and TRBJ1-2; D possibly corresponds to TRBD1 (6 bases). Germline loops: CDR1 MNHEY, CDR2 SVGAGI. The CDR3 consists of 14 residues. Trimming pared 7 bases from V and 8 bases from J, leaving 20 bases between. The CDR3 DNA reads TGTGCCAGCACCCGTCTCGGGGGGGCGGAAGGCTACACCTTC. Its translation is CASTRLGGAEGYTF.

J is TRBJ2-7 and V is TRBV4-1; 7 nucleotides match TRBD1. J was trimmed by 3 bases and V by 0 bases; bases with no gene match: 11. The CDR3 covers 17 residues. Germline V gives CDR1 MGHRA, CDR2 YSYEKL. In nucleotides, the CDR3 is TGCGCCAGCAGCCAAGATCCCGACAGGGCCTTTGGCTACGAGCAGTACTTC. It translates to CASSQDPDRAFGYEQYF.

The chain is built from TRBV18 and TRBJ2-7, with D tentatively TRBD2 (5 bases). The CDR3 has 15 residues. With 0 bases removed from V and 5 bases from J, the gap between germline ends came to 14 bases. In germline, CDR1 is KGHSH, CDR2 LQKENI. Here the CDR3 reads CASSPPPGMGNEQYF. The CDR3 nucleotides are TGTGCCAGCTCACCACCGCCCGGGATGGGGAACGAGCAGTACTTC. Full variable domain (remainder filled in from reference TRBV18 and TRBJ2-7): NAGVMQNPRHLVRRRGQEARLRCSPMKGHSHVYWYRQLPEEGLKFMVYLQKENIIDESGMPKERFSAEFPKEGPSILRIQQVVRGDSAAYFCASSPPPGMGNEQYFGPGTRLTVT.

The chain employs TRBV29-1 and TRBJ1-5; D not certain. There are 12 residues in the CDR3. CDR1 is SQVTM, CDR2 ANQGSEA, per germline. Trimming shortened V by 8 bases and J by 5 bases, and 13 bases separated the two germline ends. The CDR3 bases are TGCAGCATACAGAGCTCGGATCAGCCCCAGCATTTT. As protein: CSIQSSDQPQHF.

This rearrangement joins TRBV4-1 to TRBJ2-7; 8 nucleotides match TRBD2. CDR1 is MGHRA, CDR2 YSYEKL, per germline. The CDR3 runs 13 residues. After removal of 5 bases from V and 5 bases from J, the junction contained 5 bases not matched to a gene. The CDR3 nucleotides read TGCGCCAGCAGCACCCGGGGGGGGGACGAGCAGTACTTC. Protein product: CASSTRGGDEQYF.

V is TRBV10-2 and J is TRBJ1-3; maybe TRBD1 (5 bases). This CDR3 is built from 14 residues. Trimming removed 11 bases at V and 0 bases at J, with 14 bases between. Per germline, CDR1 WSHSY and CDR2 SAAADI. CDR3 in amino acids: CARWGFYSGNTIYF. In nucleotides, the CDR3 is TGCGCCCGCTGGGGCTTCTACTCTGGAAACACCATATATTTT.

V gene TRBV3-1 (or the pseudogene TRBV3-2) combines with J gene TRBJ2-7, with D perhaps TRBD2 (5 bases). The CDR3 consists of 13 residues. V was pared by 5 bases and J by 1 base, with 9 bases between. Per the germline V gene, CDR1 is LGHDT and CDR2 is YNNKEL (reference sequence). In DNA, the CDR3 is TGTGCCAGCAGCGTCCGGGGTTCCTACGAGCAGTACTTC. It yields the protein CASSVRGSYEQYF.

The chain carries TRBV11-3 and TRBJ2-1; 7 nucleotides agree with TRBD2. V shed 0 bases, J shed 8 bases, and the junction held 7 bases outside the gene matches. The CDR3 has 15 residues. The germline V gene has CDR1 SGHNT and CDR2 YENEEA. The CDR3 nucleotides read TGTGCCAGCAGCTTAGATCGCGGGAGTGAGTATGAGCAGTTCTTC. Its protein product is CASSLDRGSEYEQFF.

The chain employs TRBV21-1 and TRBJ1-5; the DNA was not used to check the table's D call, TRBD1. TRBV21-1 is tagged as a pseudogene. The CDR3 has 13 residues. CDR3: CASSQAADQPQHF. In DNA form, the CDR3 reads TGTGCCAGCAGCCAGGCAGCAGATCAGCCCCAGCATTTT.

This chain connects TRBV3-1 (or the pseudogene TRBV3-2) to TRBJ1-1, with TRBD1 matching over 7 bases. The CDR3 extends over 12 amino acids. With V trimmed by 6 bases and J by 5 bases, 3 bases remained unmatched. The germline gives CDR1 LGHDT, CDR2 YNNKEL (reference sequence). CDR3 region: CASRQGRTEAFF. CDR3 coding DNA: TGTGCCAGCAGACAGGGGAGGACTGAAGCTTTCTTT.

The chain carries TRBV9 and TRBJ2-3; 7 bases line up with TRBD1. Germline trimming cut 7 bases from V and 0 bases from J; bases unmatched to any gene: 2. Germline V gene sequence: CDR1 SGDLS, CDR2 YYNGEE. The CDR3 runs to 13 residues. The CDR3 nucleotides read TGTGCCAGCTCGGGACAGAGCACAGATACGCAGTATTTT. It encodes CASSGQSTDTQYF.

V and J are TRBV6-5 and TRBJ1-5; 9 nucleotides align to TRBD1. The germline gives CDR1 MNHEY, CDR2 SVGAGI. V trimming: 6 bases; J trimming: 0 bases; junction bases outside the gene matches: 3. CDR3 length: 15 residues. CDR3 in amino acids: CASRDRGYSNQPQHF. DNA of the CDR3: TGTGCCAGCAGGGACAGGGGTTATAGCAATCAGCCCCAGCATTTT.

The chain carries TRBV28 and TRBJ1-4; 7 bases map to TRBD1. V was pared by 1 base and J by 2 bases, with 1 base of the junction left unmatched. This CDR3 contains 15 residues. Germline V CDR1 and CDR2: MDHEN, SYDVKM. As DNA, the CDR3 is TGTGCCAGCAGTTTATCGACAGGGACTAATGAAAAACTGTTTTTT. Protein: CASSLSTGTNEKLFF.

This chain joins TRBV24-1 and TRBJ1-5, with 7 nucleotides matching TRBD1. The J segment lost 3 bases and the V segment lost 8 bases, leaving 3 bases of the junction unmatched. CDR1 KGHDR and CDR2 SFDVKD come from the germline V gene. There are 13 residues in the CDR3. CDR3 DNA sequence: TGTGCCACCAACGACAGGGACAATCAGCCCCAGCATTTT. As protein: CATNDRDNQPQHF.

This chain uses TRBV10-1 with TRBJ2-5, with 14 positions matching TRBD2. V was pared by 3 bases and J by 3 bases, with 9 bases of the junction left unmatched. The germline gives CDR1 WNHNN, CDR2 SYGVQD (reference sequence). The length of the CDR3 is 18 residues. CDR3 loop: CASSEYVPGLAGEETQYF. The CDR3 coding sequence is TGCGCCAGCAGTGAATACGTACCGGGACTAGCGGGGGAAGAGACCCAGTACTTC.

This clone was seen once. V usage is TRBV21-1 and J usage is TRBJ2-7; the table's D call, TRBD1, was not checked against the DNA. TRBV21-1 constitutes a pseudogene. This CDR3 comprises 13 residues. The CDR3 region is CASATHQDYEQYF. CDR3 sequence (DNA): TGTGCCAGCGCTACACATCAGGACTACGAGCAGTACTTC.

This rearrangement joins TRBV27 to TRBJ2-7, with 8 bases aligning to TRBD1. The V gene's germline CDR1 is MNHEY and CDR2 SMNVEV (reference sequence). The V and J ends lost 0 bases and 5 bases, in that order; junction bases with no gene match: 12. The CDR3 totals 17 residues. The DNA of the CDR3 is TGTGCCAGCAGTTTATCCGCCTTCGGACAGGGTGCTCACGAGCAGTACTTC. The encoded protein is CASSLSAFGQGAHEQYF.

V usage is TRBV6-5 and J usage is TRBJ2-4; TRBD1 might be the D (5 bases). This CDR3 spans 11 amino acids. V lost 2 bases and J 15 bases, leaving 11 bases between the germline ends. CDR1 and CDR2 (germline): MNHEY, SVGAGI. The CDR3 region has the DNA TGTGCCAGCAGTTACGGGGCAGTGATGTACTTC. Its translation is CASSYGAVMYF.

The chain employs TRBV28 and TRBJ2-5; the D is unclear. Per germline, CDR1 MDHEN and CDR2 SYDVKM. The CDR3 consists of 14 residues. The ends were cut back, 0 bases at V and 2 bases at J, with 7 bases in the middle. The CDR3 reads CASSLWASQETQYF. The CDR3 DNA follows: TGTGCCAGCAGTTTATGGGCAAGTCAAGAGACCCAGTACTTC.

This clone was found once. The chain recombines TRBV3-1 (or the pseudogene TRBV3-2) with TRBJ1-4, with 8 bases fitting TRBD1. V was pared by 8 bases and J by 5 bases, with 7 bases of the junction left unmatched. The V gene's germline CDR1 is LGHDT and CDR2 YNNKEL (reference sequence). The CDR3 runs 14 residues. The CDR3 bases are TGTGCCAGCGGACCGCAGGGGGCAAATGAAAAACTGTTTTTT. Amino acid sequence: CASGPQGANEKLFF.

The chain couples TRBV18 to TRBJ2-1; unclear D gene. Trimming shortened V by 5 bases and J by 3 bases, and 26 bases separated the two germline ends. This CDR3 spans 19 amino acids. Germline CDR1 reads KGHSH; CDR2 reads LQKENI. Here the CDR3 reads CASSANFGVDGGGYNEQFF. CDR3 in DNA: TGTGCCAGCTCAGCAAACTTCGGTGTAGATGGCGGCGGCTACAATGAGCAGTTCTTC.

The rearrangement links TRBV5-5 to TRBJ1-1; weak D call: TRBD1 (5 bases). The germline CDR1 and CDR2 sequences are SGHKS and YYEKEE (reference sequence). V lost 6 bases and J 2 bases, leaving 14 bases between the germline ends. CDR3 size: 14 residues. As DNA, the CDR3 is TGTGCCAGCAACCAAGGGGTTTCTAACACTGAAGCTTTCTTT. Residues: CASNQGVSNTEAFF. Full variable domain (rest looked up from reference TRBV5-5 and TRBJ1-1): DAGVTQSPTHLIKTRGQQVTLRCSPISGHKSVSWYQQVLGQGPQFIFQYYEKEERGRGNFPDRFSARQFPNYSSELNVNALLLGDSALYLCASNQGVSNTEAFFGQGTRLTVV.

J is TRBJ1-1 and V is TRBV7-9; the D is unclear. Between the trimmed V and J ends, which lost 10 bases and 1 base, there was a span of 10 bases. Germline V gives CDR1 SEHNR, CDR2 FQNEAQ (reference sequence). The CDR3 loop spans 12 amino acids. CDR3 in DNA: TGTGCCATTTCAGGTTGGAACACTGAAGCTTTCTTT. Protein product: CAISGWNTEAFF. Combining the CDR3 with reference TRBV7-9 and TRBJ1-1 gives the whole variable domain DTGVSQNPRHKITKRGQNVTFRCDPISEHNRLYWYRQTLGQGPEFLTYFQNEAQLEKSRLLSDRFSAERPKGSFSTLEIQRTEQGDSAMYLCAISGWNTEAFFGQGTRLTVV.